This TCR beta chain was recorded in a study of T cell changes during pregnancy in multiple sclerosis. Germline V gives CDR1 SGHRS, CDR2 YFSETQ. The CDR3 runs to 15 residues. Trimming cost V 4 bases and J 2 bases, with 13 bases left between them. Only in-frame clones appear in the TCRdb table, and some are missing; sequencing was by immunoSEQ multiplex PCR. The profile shows tens of thousands of clones, over 80% of them singletons. The chain is built from TRBV5-1 and TRBJ2-1, with D perhaps matching TRBD1 (5 bases). Sequences were derived from peripheral blood, sampled in the third trimester of pregnancy. The sequence was obtained from a female donor in good health, enrolled as a control in a pregnancy study. The CDR3 region is CASSHSGLTYNEQFF. The CDR3, as DNA: TGCGCCAGCAGCCACTCAGGGCTTACCTACAATGAGCAGTTCTTC.